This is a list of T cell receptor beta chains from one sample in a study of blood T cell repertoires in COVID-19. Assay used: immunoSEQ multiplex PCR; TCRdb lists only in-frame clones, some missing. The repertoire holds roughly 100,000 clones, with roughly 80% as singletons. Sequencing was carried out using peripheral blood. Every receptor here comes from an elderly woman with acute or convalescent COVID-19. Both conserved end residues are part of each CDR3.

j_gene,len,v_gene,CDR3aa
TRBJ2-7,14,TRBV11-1,CASSLDGSSYEQYF
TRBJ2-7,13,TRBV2,CASIGGATYEQYF
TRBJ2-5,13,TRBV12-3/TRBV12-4,CASSFGIQETQYF
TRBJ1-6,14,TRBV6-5,CASQAEVRNSPLHF
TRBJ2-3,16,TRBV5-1,CASSLEGLVGSDTQYF
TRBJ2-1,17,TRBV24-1,CATSDLPLDRSLNEQFF
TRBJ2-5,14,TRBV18,CASSPEGLGETQYF
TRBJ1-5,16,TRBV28,CASSFGGSLGNQPQHF
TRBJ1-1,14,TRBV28,CASSPLGLNTEAFF
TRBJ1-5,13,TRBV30,CAWGGQSNQPQHF
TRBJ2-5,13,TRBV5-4,CASSPSGIETQYF
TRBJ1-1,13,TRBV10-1,CASSVTLNTEAFF
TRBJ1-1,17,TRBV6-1,CASSETGTGRTDTEAFF
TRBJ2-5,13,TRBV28,CASSLVNQETQYF
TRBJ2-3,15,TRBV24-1,CATGGTGDGTDTQYF